Each of the 21 T cell receptor beta chains below was sequenced from the same sample in a study of tumor and adjacent non-tumor tissue in lung cancer. The template was RNA from unsorted bulk tissue. This non-tumor lung sample came from over 3 cm beyond the tumor edge. The library came from three nested PCR rounds adapted from ARM-PCR protocols. TCRdb recomputed calls from the multiplex PCR reads with MiXCR, one row per CDR3 protein. Of fewer than 100,000 distinct CDR3 sequences in the sample, 75% to 85% are singletons; the top ten hold roughly 22%. Sequenced input: distant non-tumor lung tissue. These receptors were obtained from a woman between 50 and 59 years old with non-small cell lung cancer.

This clonotype came up a few times. This sequence joins TRBV11-2 and TRBJ2-7; D gene ambiguous. Trimming shortened V by 5 bases and J by 8 bases, and 19 bases separated the two germline ends. Germline assignment: CDR1 SGHAT and CDR2 FQNNGV. The CDR3 consists of 14 residues. The CDR3 nucleotides are TGTGCCAGCAGCCTGACGGATACTACATACAAGCAGTACTTC. Amino acids: CASSLTDTTYKQYF.

As for this clonotype: Sequence at one end of the junction differs from germline and may be a read error. The chain employs TRBV6-1 and TRBJ2-3; TRBD2 is a possible D gene (6 bases). CDR1 and CDR2 (germline): MNHNS, SASEGT. The CDR3 runs to 16 residues. CDR3 sequence: CTSRTAYGTSTDTEYF. CDR3 DNA sequence: TGTACCAGCAGGACTGCTTACGGCACTAGCACAGATACGGAGTATTTT.

The chain employs TRBV5-6 and TRBJ2-3; TRBD1 might be the D (5 bases). The germline CDR1 and CDR2 sequences are SGHDT and YYEEEE. Trimming removed 6 bases at V and 5 bases at J, with 16 bases between. The length of the CDR3 is 14 residues. Here the CDR3 DNA reads TGTGCCAGCAACATGAGGACAAGACTAGATACGCAGTATTTT. It translates to CASNMRTRLDTQYF.

As for this clonotype: An end of the junction does not agree with germline; a read error may underlie this. The chain couples TRBV29-1 to TRBJ1-1, with D possibly being TRBD1 (5 bases). Germline V gene sequence: CDR1 SQVTM, CDR2 ANQGSEA. The CDR3 is made up of 13 amino acids. The CDR3 bases are TGCAGCGTCCAGGGTACGGGGTACACTGAAACTTTCTTT. Translated: CSVQGTGYTETFF.

About this clonotype itself: The germline gene is not matched at one end of the junction; a read error may be the cause. The gene calls are TRBV29-1 and TRBJ1-1; D perhaps matches TRBD1 (5 bases). This CDR3 comprises 14 residues. Per the germline V gene, CDR1 is SQVTM and CDR2 is ANQGSEA. This CDR3 is CSGTGPVVNTEAFF. The CDR3, as DNA: TGCAGCGGCACAGGCCCCGTGGTGAACACTGAAGCCTTCTTT.

The count of this clonotype is one. One end of the junction is discordant with germline, which a read error may explain. This sequence joins TRBV7-8 and TRBJ1-2; D remains unclear. This CDR3 spans 14 amino acids. Germline-derived CDR1 and CDR2 are SGHVS and FQNEAQ. Here the CDR3 reads CASSLASVCYSYTF. In DNA, the CDR3 is TGTGCTAGCAGCTTAGCGTCGGTGTGCTATAGCTACACCTTC.

On this clonotype: It is likely a read error, because the conserved phenylalanine at the end of the CDR3 is missing. J is TRBJ2-1 and V is TRBV6-5, with 8 bases that match TRBD2. The CDR3 covers 18 residues. Germline CDR1 is MNHEY and CDR2 is SVGAGI. J lost 4 bases, V lost 6 bases, and 17 bases had no gene match. CDR3 residues: CASSRGLAPSPSYNEQFL. CDR3 DNA sequence: TGTGCCAGCAGCAGAGGACTAGCCCCGAGCCCCTCATACAATGAGCAGTTCCTC.

Remarks on this clonotype: Compared with germline, one end of the junction differs, possibly owing to a read error. The chain carries TRBV11-2 and TRBJ1-2; D gene unclear. The CDR3 is 14 amino acids. CDR1 SGHAT and CDR2 FQNNGV come from the germline V gene. For the CDR3, the DNA is TGTGCCGGCAGATTAGAAGCAAGTAACTATGGCTACACCTTC. As protein: CAGRLEASNYGYTF.

The rearrangement uses TRBV12-3 or TRBV12-4 and TRBJ1-2; D is undetermined. CDR3 length equals 12 residues. Trimming took off 7 bases at V and 7 bases at J, with 13 bases between the two ends. CDR3 bases: TGTGCCAGCACTATCTTCTCGAGTGGCTACACCTTC. This codes for CASTIFSSGYTF.

A remark on this clonotype: The junction differs from germline at one of its ends, possibly a read error. The chain joins TRBV12-3 or TRBV12-4 to TRBJ1-2; 10 bases match TRBD1. There are 14 residues in the CDR3. Written as DNA, the CDR3 is TGTGTCAGCAGTTTGGACAGGGGGAATGGTGGCTACACCTTC. Its protein is CVSSLDRGNGGYTF.

V usage is TRBV29-1 and J usage is TRBJ2-7; 10 bases are shared with TRBD1. This CDR3 region has 16 residues. V lost 2 bases to trimming and J lost 10 bases; unmatched junction nucleotides: 17. CDR1 is SQVTM, CDR2 ANQGSEA, per germline. The CDR3 region is CSVESHGTGDTRDQYF. In nucleotides, the CDR3 is TGCAGCGTTGAATCCCACGGGACAGGGGATACTAGGGACCAGTACTTC.

This clonotype appeared a single time. One end of the junction does not line up with germline, which may come from a read error. The rearrangement links TRBV11-2 to TRBJ2-7; TRBD1 or TRBD2 may be the D gene (5 bases each). Germline V gene sequence: CDR1 SGHAT, CDR2 FQNNGV. The CDR3 runs 14 residues. CDR3 bases: TGTCCCAGCAGGTTAGAGTCGGGGCCGGGCGAGCAATACTTC. Amino acid sequence: CPSRLESGPGEQYF. The variable domain in full, completed from reference TRBV11-2 and TRBJ2-7, reads EAGVAQSPRYKIIEKRQSVAFWCNPISGHATLYWYQQILGQGPKLLIQFQNNGVVDDSQLPKDRFSAERLKGVDSTLKIQPAKLEDSAVYLCPSRLESGPGEQYFGPGTRLTVT.

Comments on this clonotype: A much more abundant neighbour one base away suggests this may be a read error. The chain has TRBV6-6 and TRBJ1-1; weak D call: TRBD1 (5 bases). CDR3 length: 14 amino acids. Germline CDR1 and CDR2: MNHNY and SVGAGI (reference sequence). The CDR3 DNA reads as TGTGCCGGCAGTCCTGACAGCATCAACACTGAAGCTTTCTTT. Translating gives CAGSPDSINTEAFF.

This clonotype was counted once. The chain joins TRBV29-1 to TRBJ2-3; D remains unclear. The germline V and J ends were trimmed by 8 bases and 4 bases, with 22 bases remaining between them. The germline V gene encodes CDR1 SQVTM and CDR2 ANQGSEA. This CDR3 contains 15 residues. CDR3 in amino acids: CSLAYQVPGADTQYF. CDR3 coding DNA: TGCAGCCTCGCATACCAGGTGCCTGGGGCAGATACGCAGTATTTT.

The genes are TRBV20-1 and TRBJ2-7; no definite D call. Germline CDR1 and CDR2: DFQATT and SNEGSKA (reference sequence). Trimming left V 6 bases short and J 1 base short, with 25 bases between. The CDR3 extends over 17 amino acids. Here the CDR3 reads CSAEWTGPLHRSYEQYF. The CDR3 nucleotides are TGCAGTGCGGAATGGACGGGTCCCTTACATCGGTCCTACGAGCAGTACTTC.

Comments on this clonotype: The junction differs from germline at one of its ends, possibly a read error. The rearrangement links TRBV6-6 to TRBJ1-6; 7 nucleotides match TRBD1. Germline CDR1 is MNHNY and CDR2 is SVGAGI (reference sequence). This CDR3 comprises 14 residues. The DNA of the CDR3 is TGTGCCAGCAGTCTAGAACAGGGGAGTTCACCCCCCCACTTT. It encodes CASSLEQGSSPPHF.

This clonotype was seen once. V usage is TRBV11-2 and J usage is TRBJ2-7; D may be TRBD1 (5 bases). Germline lookup yields CDR1 SGHAT and CDR2 FQNNGV. The CDR3 totals 12 residues. The CDR3 loop is CVGSLGAYKQYF. CDR3 nucleotide sequence: TGTGTCGGCAGCTTAGGGGCTTACAAGCAGTACTTC.

Comment on this clonotype: This CDR3 fails to terminate in the conserved phenylalanine or tryptophan, so it likely reflects a read error. The chain has TRBV11-2 and TRBJ2-1; perhaps TRBD2 as D (5 bases). This CDR3 spans 13 amino acids. Germline V lookup: CDR1 SGHAT, CDR2 FQNNGV. CDR3 DNA sequence: TGTGTCAGCAGCTTAGAGAATGCGGGTGAGCAGTTCTCC. Protein product: CVSSLENAGEQFS.

As regards this clonotype: At one end, the junction sequence differs from germline, possibly due to a read error. The rearrangement uses TRBV29-1 and TRBJ2-4; tentatively, D is TRBD2 (7 bases). Germline V lookup: CDR1 SQVTM, CDR2 ANQGSEA. This CDR3 contains 16 residues. The CDR3 sequence is CSVRVGGALAKNIQYF. CDR3 DNA sequence: TGCAGTGTTAGGGTAGGGGGGGCCCTAGCCAAAAACATTCAGTATTTC. Full variable domain (rest looked up from reference TRBV29-1 and TRBJ2-4): SAVISQKPSRDICQRGTSLTIQCQVDSQVTMMFWYRQQPGQSLTLIATANQGSEATYESGFVIDKFPISRPNLTFSTLTVSNMSPEDSSIYLCSVRVGGALAKNIQYFGAGTRLSVL.

This clonotype was detected ten times or more. V gene TRBV10-3 combines with J gene TRBJ2-5; possible D gene TRBD1, 7 bases. V lost 10 bases to trimming and J lost 1 base, with 13 bases between them. There are 13 residues in the CDR3. The V gene's germline CDR1 is ENHRY and CDR2 SYGVKD. CDR3 coding DNA: TGTGCCACTCGGAGGGGGCTCCAAGAGACCCAGTACTTC. It codes for CATRRGLQETQYF.

A note on this clonotype: One end of the junction is discordant with germline, which a read error may explain. The chain is built from TRBV6-5 and TRBJ1-3; D is unclear. This CDR3 contains 14 residues. The germline CDR1 and CDR2 sequences are MNHEY and SVGAGI. The CDR3 region has the DNA TGTGCCAGCAGTTACCGTGGGTCTGGTAACACCATATATTTT. This codes for CASSYRGSGNTIYF.